Listed below are T cell receptor beta chains from one sample, sequenced in a study of control samples from healthy donors and cancer patients. This table comes from immunoSEQ multiplex PCR, and its TCRdb copy is limited to in-frame clones, with some not included. The table shows 130,000 to 150,000 clones, with roughly nine tenths occurring only once. Sequenced material: blood. Receptors originate from a woman aged 25 to 39 in good health. The CDR3 runs from the conserved cysteine through the conserved F or W. Each record gives: CDR3 protein, D gene, J gene, V gene, clone size. A D gene is named only where the DNA matches it firmly. The size of a clone is reported for some rows only, either as once, few or many, or as a class for expanded clones.

CASSESWTGWNSPLHF TRBD1 TRBJ1-6 TRBV25-1 NA
CATSDLGRSRFF NA TRBJ2-1 TRBV24-1 NA
CASSLATGPGELFF NA TRBJ2-2 TRBV7-9 NA
CASSSPAGWGYTF NA TRBJ1-2 TRBV28 NA
CASSYLDEAGTEAFF NA TRBJ1-1 TRBV5-8 NA
CASSEFQSTDTQYF NA TRBJ2-3 TRBV2 NA
CSVEPVGAYEQYF NA TRBJ2-7 TRBV29-1 NA
CASSLNNGELFF NA TRBJ2-2 TRBV7-2 NA
CAGAQGGGTSYEQYF NA TRBJ2-7 TRBV18 NA
CSASGPMNTGELFF NA TRBJ2-2 TRBV20-1 few
CASSYSGLGEQYF NA TRBJ2-7 TRBV6-6 NA
CASNANRDRVYNEQFF NA TRBJ2-1 TRBV21-1 NA
CASSPTEYEQYF NA TRBJ2-7 TRBV18 NA
CASSRTGGLSGANVLTF NA TRBJ2-6 TRBV25-1 NA
CASSPSRQAATGELFF NA TRBJ2-2 TRBV18 NA
CASSLLPGQSSGNTIYF NA TRBJ1-3 TRBV5-6 NA
CASSAGRSPDTQYF NA TRBJ2-3 TRBV9 NA
CASSSSSVEKLFF NA TRBJ1-4 TRBV11-2 NA
CASSRWGQGAVQPQHF TRBD1 TRBJ1-5 TRBV19 NA
CAILATGQGSTRSSYNEQFF TRBD1 TRBJ2-1 TRBV10-3 NA
CASSFRGSWGNTEAFF NA TRBJ1-1 TRBV28 NA
CASSTGGMNTEAFF NA TRBJ1-1 TRBV6-5 NA
CASSLSGGNYEQYF TRBD2 TRBJ2-7 TRBV4-2 NA
CASSVEREGLADTQYF TRBD2 TRBJ2-3 TRBV9 few
CASSGTESTLRDNEQFF TRBD1 TRBJ2-1 TRBV13 NA
CASSFRPLRRGLFQPQHF TRBD1 TRBJ1-5 TRBV28 NA
CASSQGESSNQPQHF NA TRBJ1-5 TRBV4-1 NA
CAGQKDGHYGYTF NA TRBJ1-2 TRBV6-5 NA
CAWSSGTPNQPQHF NA TRBJ1-5 TRBV30 NA
CASSLGGQGGYTF TRBD1 TRBJ1-2 TRBV5-5 NA
CASSFKPGLSQTQYF NA TRBJ2-5 TRBV3-1/TRBV3-2 NA
CASTSGTSVSGANVLTF NA TRBJ2-6 TRBV21-1 NA
CASSFSPGQEFNSPLHF TRBD1 TRBJ1-6 TRBV5-1 NA
CASSRTVYQETQYF NA TRBJ2-5 TRBV5-4 few
CATSAWTSGRGELFF TRBD2 TRBJ2-2 TRBV24-1 NA
CAIRRQGNNEQFF TRBD1 TRBJ2-1 TRBV10-3 few
CASSWANVLTF NA TRBJ2-6 TRBV5-6 NA
CASSYGETQYF NA TRBJ2-5 TRBV6-5 NA
CASSFSGGTEAFF NA TRBJ1-1 TRBV12-3/TRBV12-4 NA
CASSLLTTDTQYF NA TRBJ2-3 TRBV27 NA
CASSSPLLSETF NA TRBJ1-2 TRBV11-2 NA
CASSGHSGTEAFF NA TRBJ1-1 TRBV11-2 NA
CASSPSNQPQHF NA TRBJ1-5 TRBV12-3/TRBV12-4 NA
CASSFSGLAGGSYEQYF TRBD2 TRBJ2-7 TRBV5-1 NA
CASSLGQGVGETQYF TRBD1 TRBJ2-5 TRBV5-5 NA
CSARGDGEQFF NA TRBJ2-1 TRBV20-1 NA
CASSPNNRDRGTEAFF TRBD1 TRBJ1-1 TRBV18 NA
CAWSSRGQGLGETQYF TRBD1 TRBJ2-5 TRBV30 NA
CASSQGTQNNEQFF NA TRBJ2-1 TRBV5-1 few
CASSLGRANTEAFF NA TRBJ1-1 TRBV7-9 NA
CASSLEPPGGLAGNEQFF TRBD2 TRBJ2-1 TRBV5-6 NA
CASSIDRGWETQYF TRBD1 TRBJ2-5 TRBV2 NA
CATSPGPEGYEQYF NA TRBJ2-7 TRBV24-1 NA
CASNLGGKETQYF TRBD2 TRBJ2-5 TRBV5-1 NA
CAWSVPPEAYEQYF NA TRBJ2-7 TRBV30 NA
CASSPASRGPINTEAFF NA TRBJ1-1 TRBV18 NA